One and the same sample provided the 23 T cell receptor beta chains below, sequenced in a study of neurological immune-mediated disorders. TCRdb processed the 5' RACE reads anew with MiXCR; each CDR3 protein has one entry. The table has approximately 43,000 distinct CDR3 sequences, around 2.5% seen once. The sequencing sample was made of PBMCs. The source is a man between 25 and 39 years old with multiple sclerosis.

In this sample, this clonotype turned up many times. CDR3 loop: CASSLVGGPYNEQFF. CDR3 coding DNA: TGTGCCAGCAGTTTAGTGGGAGGCCCCTACAATGAGCAGTTCTTC. V usage is TRBV28 and J usage is TRBJ2-1; D might be TRBD2 (6 bases). The length of the CDR3 is 15 residues. The germline V and J ends were trimmed by 2 bases and 2 bases, with 10 bases remaining between them. Germline CDR1 reads MDHEN; CDR2 reads SYDVKM.

This clonotype was counted ten times or more. The V gene is TRBV28, the J gene TRBJ1-1, with no clear D. CDR1 is MDHEN and CDR2 is SYDVKM in the germline V gene. The V end was cut by 5 bases, the J end by 4 bases, with 11 bases between. The CDR3 runs to 13 residues. For the CDR3, the DNA is TGTGCCAGCAGTCTTCTTGGGGTCACTGAAGCTTTCTTT. This translates into CASSLLGVTEAFF.

This clonotype was seen at least ten times. V gene TRBV7-2 combines with J gene TRBJ2-2; D may be TRBD1 (5 bases). Trimming removed 1 base at V and 1 base at J, with 7 bases between. The length of the CDR3 is 15 residues. CDR1 and CDR2 (germline): SGHTA, FQGNSA. The CDR3 protein is CASSLETGNTGELFF. The CDR3 DNA is TGTGCCAGCAGCTTAGAAACAGGGAACACCGGGGAGCTGTTTTTT.

This clonotype was detected many times. The rearrangement links TRBV5-1 to TRBJ2-5; D is unclear. The CDR3 contains 12 residues. Trimming removed 0 bases from V and 2 bases from J, with 2 bases in between. Germline V gives CDR1 SGHRS, CDR2 YFSETQ. The DNA for the CDR3 is TGCGCCAGCAGCTTGGTACAAGAGACCCAGTACTTC. This gives the protein CASSLVQETQYF.

This clonotype was seen more than once but under ten times. This chain links TRBV20-1 with TRBJ2-7; TRBD1 agrees at 10 bases. CDR3 length: 12 residues. The germline V gene has CDR1 DFQATT and CDR2 SNEGSKA (reference sequence). CDR3 nucleotide sequence: TGCAGCGTCCAGGACAGGGGGATTGAGCAGTACTTC. Residues: CSVQDRGIEQYF.

The table lists this clonotype with many counts. This chain connects TRBV12-3 or TRBV12-4 to TRBJ1-5; a possible D gene is TRBD1 (6 bases). V was cut by 6 bases and J by 4 bases, with 10 bases left in between. This CDR3 has 13 amino acids. The CDR3 reads CASRGQTNQPQHF. The CDR3, as DNA: TGTGCCAGCAGAGGACAGACTAATCAGCCCCAGCATTTT.

This clonotype was seen many times. This CDR3 is CASSFTDTQYF. The CDR3 bases are TGTGCCAGCAGCTTCACAGATACGCAGTATTTT. This rearrangement joins TRBV7-9 to TRBJ2-3; D unresolved. V lost 3 bases and J lost 2, with 0 bases in between. CDR3 size: 11 residues. Per the germline V gene, CDR1 is SEHNR and CDR2 is FQNEAQ (reference sequence).

In its sample, this clonotype was seen many times. The V gene is TRBV20-1, the J gene TRBJ2-7; D ambiguous. The CDR3 loop spans 13 amino acids. Germline assignment: CDR1 DFQATT and CDR2 SNEGSKA (reference sequence). The V and J ends lost 4 bases and 3 bases respectively, with 13 bases between them. As DNA, the CDR3 is TGCAGTGCTATTTACAGCAATCTCTACGAGCAGTACTTC. Translated: CSAIYSNLYEQYF.

In its sample, this clonotype was seen many times. V and J are TRBV7-6 and TRBJ1-4; D ambiguous. The V gene lost 5 bases and the J gene lost 8 bases, with 9 bases spanning the gap. CDR3 length equals 12 residues. Per the germline V gene, CDR1 is SGHVS and CDR2 is FNYEAQ. Here the CDR3 reads CASSPDAEKLFF. The CDR3 DNA is TGTGCCAGCAGCCCGGACGCAGAAAAACTGTTTTTT.

This clonotype appeared many times. The chain recombines TRBV5-1 with TRBJ2-6; 11 positions match TRBD1. The V and J ends lost 3 bases and 0 bases, in that order; junction bases with no gene match: 2. The germline V gene has CDR1 SGHRS and CDR2 YFSETQ. CDR3 size: 17 residues. CDR3 bases: TGCGCCAGCAGCTGGGACAGGGGGAGCTCTGGGGCCAACGTCCTGACTTTC. Protein sequence: CASSWDRGSSGANVLTF.

This clonotype was seen ten or more times. The DNA for the CDR3 is TGCAGTGCTAGTAACCCGGGAGGACTAAATTCACCCCTCCACTTT. Translated, it gives CSASNPGGLNSPLHF. The V call is TRBV20-1, the J call TRBJ1-6; no clear D. CDR3 length equals 15 residues. V was shortened by 3 bases and J by 7 bases, with 16 bases between the two germline ends. The V gene's germline CDR1 is DFQATT and CDR2 SNEGSKA (reference sequence).

This clonotype has ten or more counts. V and J are TRBV7-2 and TRBJ2-3; TRBD2 aligns across 8 bases. V shed 1 base, J shed 1 base, and the junction held 7 bases outside the gene matches. The germline CDR1 and CDR2 sequences are SGHTA and FQGNSA. This CDR3 has 17 residues. The CDR3 loop is CASSLVSSGLRTDTQYF. The CDR3 DNA reads as TGTGCCAGCAGCTTAGTGTCTAGCGGGTTACGCACAGATACGCAGTATTTT.

The J gene is TRBJ2-4, the V gene TRBV27; D possibly uses TRBD1 or TRBD2 (5 bases each). V was clipped by 5 bases and J by 7 bases, with 15 bases between them. The CDR3 runs 14 residues. CDR1 and CDR2 (germline): MNHEY, SMNVEV (reference sequence). The CDR3 nucleotides read TGTGCCAGCAGTCTCCTAGCAGGGATGAACATTCAGTACTTC. Translated: CASSLLAGMNIQYF.

Many counts were recorded for this clonotype. V usage is TRBV6-5 and J usage is TRBJ2-5, with a weak D call TRBD1 (6 bases). The CDR3 loop spans 12 amino acids. CDR1 and CDR2 (germline): MNHEY, SVGAGI. The ends were cut back, 4 bases at V and 11 bases at J, with 14 bases in the middle. The CDR3 here is CASSSGTQVQYF. CDR3 nucleotide sequence: TGTGCCAGCAGTTCCGGGACACAAGTTCAGTACTTC.

In this sample, this clonotype turned up many times. The V and J genes are TRBV5-1 and TRBJ2-1; TRBD2 might be the D (6 bases). Deletions cut 0 bases from V and 9 bases from J, with 16 bases between. This CDR3 spans 15 amino acids. Germline-derived CDR1 and CDR2 are SGHRS and YFSETQ. The CDR3 sequence is CASSLGLGSPREQFF. The CDR3 nucleotides read TGCGCCAGCAGCTTGGGACTAGGGAGCCCCCGTGAGCAGTTCTTC.

This clonotype showed up many times. The chain employs TRBV5-8 and TRBJ1-5; tentatively, D is TRBD1 (5 bases). CDR3 size: 14 residues. CDR1 is SGHTS, CDR2 YDEGEE, per germline. Trimming cost V 4 bases and J 4 bases, with 12 bases left between them. CDR3 DNA sequence: TGTGCCAGCAGCCTGGGGACGGGAAATCAGCCCCAGCATTTT. It translates to CASSLGTGNQPQHF.

This clonotype was observed at least ten times. The chain recombines TRBV20-1 with TRBJ1-1; the D is unclear. Germline CDR1 reads DFQATT; CDR2 reads SNEGSKA (reference sequence). This CDR3 spans 13 amino acids. The V end lost 2 bases, the J end lost 1 base, and 8 bases lay between the germline ends. This CDR3 reads CSARPRPNTEAFF. The CDR3 region has the DNA TGCAGTGCTAGACCCCGGCCGAACACTGAAGCTTTCTTT.

This clonotype was observed at least ten times. The chain combines TRBV5-6 with TRBJ2-7; possible D gene TRBD2, 7 bases. Trimming stripped 2 bases from V and 6 bases from J, with 18 bases between. The germline V gene encodes CDR1 SGHDT and CDR2 YYEEEE. This CDR3 region has 15 residues. The CDR3 nucleotides are TGTGCCAGCAGCTTCTGGGACTACCTAGGGGGCGAGCAGTACTTC. Its translation is CASSFWDYLGGEQYF.

The V call is TRBV12-3 or TRBV12-4, the J call TRBJ1-1; D is ambiguous. The CDR3 loop spans 13 amino acids. Trimming removed 5 bases at V and 4 bases at J, with 11 bases between. The CDR3 region has the DNA TGTGCCAGCAGTCGACTGGGAGGCACTGAAGCTTTCTTT. Its protein product is CASSRLGGTEAFF.

This clonotype was counted many times. CDR3 sequence: CASSRLTSGVSYNEQFF. The CDR3 region has the DNA TGTGCCAGCAGCCGCCTGACTAGCGGGGTATCCTACAATGAGCAGTTCTTC. The genes are TRBV5-5 and TRBJ2-1; 11 nucleotides align to TRBD2. CDR1 is SGHKS, CDR2 YYEKEE, per germline (reference sequence). With V trimmed by 4 bases and J by 1 base, 7 bases remained unmatched. The CDR3 has 17 residues.

This clonotype turned up a few times. The V and J genes are TRBV7-2 and TRBJ1-1; the D is unclear. V was trimmed by 2 bases and J by 0 bases, leaving 7 bases between them. CDR1 SGHTA and CDR2 FQGNSA come from the germline V gene. This CDR3 has 14 amino acids. The CDR3 region has the DNA TGTGCCAGCAGCTTATTCTTCGTGAACACTGAAGCTTTCTTT. Protein product: CASSLFFVNTEAFF.

This clonotype was recorded at least ten times. The chain couples TRBV25-1 to TRBJ1-6; a weak D match, TRBD1 (5 bases). The germline CDR1 and CDR2 sequences are MGHDK and SYGVNS. The CDR3 is made up of 14 amino acids. The V end lost 5 bases, the J end lost 7 bases, and 12 bases lay between the germline ends. CDR3 in amino acids: CASSHQTANSPLHF. The CDR3, as DNA: TGTGCCAGCAGTCACCAGACAGCAAATTCACCCCTCCACTTT.

There are many counts of this clonotype. V is TRBV12-3 or TRBV12-4 and J is TRBJ2-3, with D perhaps assigned TRBD1 or TRBD2 (5 bases each). This CDR3 contains 13 residues. V was trimmed by 5 bases and J by 4 bases, leaving 10 bases between them. CDR3 protein: CASSEPGPDTQYF. CDR3 sequence (DNA): TGTGCCAGCAGTGAGCCGGGGCCAGATACGCAGTATTTT.